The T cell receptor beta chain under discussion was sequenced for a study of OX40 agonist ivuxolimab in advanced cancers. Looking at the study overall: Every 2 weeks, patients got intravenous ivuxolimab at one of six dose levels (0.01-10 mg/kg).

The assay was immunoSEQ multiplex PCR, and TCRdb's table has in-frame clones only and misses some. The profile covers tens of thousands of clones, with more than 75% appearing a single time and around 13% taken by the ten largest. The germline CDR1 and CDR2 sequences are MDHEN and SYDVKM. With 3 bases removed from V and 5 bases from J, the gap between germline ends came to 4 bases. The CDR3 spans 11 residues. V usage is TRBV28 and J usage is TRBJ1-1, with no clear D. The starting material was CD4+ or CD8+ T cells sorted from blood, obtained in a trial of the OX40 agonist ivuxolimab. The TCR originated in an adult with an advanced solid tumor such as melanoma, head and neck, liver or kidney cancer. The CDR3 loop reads CASSFRTEAFF. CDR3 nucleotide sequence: TGTGCCAGCAGTTTTCGGACTGAAGCTTTCTTT.